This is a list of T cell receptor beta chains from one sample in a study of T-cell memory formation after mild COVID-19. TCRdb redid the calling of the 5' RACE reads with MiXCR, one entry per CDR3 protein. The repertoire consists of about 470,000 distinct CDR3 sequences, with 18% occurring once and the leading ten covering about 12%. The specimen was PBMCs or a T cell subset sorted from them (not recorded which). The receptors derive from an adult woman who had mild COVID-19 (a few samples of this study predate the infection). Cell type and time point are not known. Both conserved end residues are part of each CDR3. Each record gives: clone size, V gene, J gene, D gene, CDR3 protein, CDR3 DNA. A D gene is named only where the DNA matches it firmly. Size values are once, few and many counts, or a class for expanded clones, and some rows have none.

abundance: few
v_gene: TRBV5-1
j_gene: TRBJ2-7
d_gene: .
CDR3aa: CASRSGIWEQYF
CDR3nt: TGCGCCAGCAGGTCAGGGATCTGGGAGCAGTACTTC

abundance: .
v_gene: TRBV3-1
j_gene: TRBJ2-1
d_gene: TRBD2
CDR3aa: CASSQGGGAGDEQFF
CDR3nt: TGTGCCAGCAGCCAAGGCGGGGGGGCTGGGGATGAGCAGTTCTTC

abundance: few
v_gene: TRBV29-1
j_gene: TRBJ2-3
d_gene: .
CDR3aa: CSVVRGPDTQYF
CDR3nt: TGCAGCGTTGTCAGGGGCCCAGATACGCAGTATTTT

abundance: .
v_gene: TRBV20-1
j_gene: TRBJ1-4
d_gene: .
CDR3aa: CSARFTFMGEKLFF
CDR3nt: TGCAGTGCTAGGTTCACCTTCATGGGAGAAAAACTGTTTTTT

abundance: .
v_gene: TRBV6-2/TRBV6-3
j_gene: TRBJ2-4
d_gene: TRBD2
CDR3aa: CASSYGLAGGYRSKNIQYF
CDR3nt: TGTGCCAGCAGTTACGGCCTAGCGGGAGGTTACCGGTCCAAAAACATTCAGTACTTC

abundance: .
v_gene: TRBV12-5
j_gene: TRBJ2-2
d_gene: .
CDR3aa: CASGKDGDDRELFF
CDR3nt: TGTGCTAGTGGTAAAGACGGAGACGACAGGGAGCTGTTTTTT

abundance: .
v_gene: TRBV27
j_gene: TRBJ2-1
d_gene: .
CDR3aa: CASSRQGPYNEQFF
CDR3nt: TGTGCCAGCAGTCGGCAGGGACCCTACAATGAGCAGTTCTTC

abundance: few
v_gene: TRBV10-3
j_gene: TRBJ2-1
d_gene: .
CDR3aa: CAIKLASYNEQFF
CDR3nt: TGTGCCATCAAACTAGCCTCCTACAATGAGCAGTTCTTC

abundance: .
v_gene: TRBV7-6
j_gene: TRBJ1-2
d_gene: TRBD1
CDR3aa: CASSNRGSFGLNYGYTF
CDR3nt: TGTGCCAGCAGTAACAGGGGGAGTTTTGGGCTCAACTATGGCTACACCTTC

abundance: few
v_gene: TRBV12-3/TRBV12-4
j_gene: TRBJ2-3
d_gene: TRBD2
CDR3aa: CASVTSGSTDTQYF
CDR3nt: TGTGCCAGTGTTACTAGCGGGAGCACAGATACGCAGTATTTT

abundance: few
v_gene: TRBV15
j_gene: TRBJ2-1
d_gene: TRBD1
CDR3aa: CATSREGDSKYNEQFF
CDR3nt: TGTGCCACCAGCAGAGAGGGGGACAGCAAATACAATGAGCAGTTCTTC

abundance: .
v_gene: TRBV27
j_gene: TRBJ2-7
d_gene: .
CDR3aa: CASSLIGQVDYEQYF
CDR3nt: TGTGCCAGCAGTTTAATCGGACAAGTGGACTACGAGCAGTACTTC

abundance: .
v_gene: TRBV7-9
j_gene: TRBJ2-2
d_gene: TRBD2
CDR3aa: CASSLAGRQRESSGELFF
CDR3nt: TGTGCCAGCAGCTTAGCGGGACGACAGCGGGAGTCGTCCGGGGAGCTGTTTTTT

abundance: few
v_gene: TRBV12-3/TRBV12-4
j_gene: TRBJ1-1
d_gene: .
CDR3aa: CASSFQGWTEAFF
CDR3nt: TGTGCCAGCAGTTTTCAGGGCTGGACTGAAGCTTTCTTT

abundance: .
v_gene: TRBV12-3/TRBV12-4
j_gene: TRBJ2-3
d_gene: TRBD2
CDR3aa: CASSFSRGGRRSTDTQYF
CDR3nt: TGTGCCAGCAGTTTTTCCCGGGGGGGGCGGCGTAGCACAGATACGCAGTATTTT

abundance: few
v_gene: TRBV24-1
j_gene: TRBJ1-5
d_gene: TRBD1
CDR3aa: CATSDRTGGREPQHF
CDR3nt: TGTGCCACCAGTGACCGGACAGGGGGCCGGGAGCCCCAGCATTTT

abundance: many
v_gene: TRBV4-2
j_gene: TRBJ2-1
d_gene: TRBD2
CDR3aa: CASSRTSGGALEQFF
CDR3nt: TGTGCCAGCAGCCGGACTAGCGGGGGGGCCCTTGAGCAGTTCTTC

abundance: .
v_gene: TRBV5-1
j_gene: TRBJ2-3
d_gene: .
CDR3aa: CASSLGAQRDTQYF
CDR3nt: TGCGCCAGCAGCTTAGGGGCCCAGCGGGATACGCAGTATTTT

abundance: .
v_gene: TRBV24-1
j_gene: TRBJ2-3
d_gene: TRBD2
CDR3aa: CATGTTSTDTQYF
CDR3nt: TGTGCCACCGGGACTACCAGCACAGATACGCAGTATTTT

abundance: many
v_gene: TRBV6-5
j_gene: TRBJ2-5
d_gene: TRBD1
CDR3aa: CASRTQGNQETQYF
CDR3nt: TGTGCCAGCAGGACACAGGGGAACCAAGAGACCCAGTACTTC

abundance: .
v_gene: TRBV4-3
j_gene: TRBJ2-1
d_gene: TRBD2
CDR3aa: CASGQDEVAGADEQFF
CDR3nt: TGCGCCAGCGGCCAAGACGAGGTAGCGGGAGCGGATGAGCAGTTCTTC

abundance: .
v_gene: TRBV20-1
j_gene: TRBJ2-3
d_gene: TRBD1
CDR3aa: CSALPGQGAVDTQYF
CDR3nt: TGCAGTGCGCTTCCGGGACAGGGGGCTGTAGATACGCAGTATTTT

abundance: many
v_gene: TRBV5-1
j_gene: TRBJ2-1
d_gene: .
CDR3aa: CASSLVGLNEQFF
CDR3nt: TGCGCCAGCAGCTTGGTAGGACTAAATGAGCAGTTCTTC

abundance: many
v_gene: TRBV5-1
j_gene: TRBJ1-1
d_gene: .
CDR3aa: CASSSDWGEIEAFF
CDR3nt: TGCGCCAGCAGCTCCGATTGGGGGGAGATTGAAGCTTTCTTT

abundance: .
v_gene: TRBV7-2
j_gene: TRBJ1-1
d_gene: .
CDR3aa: CASSLMGGSRSTEAFF
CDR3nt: TGTGCCAGCAGCTTAATGGGTGGCAGTAGGAGTACTGAAGCTTTCTTT

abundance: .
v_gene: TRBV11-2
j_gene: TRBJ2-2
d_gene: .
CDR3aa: CASSLDGDGGELFF
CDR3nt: TGTGCCAGCAGCTTAGACGGAGACGGCGGGGAGCTGTTTTTT

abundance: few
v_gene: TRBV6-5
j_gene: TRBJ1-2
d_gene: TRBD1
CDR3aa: CASSSGGWDYGYTF
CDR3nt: TGTGCCAGCAGTTCAGGGGGCTGGGACTATGGCTACACCTTC

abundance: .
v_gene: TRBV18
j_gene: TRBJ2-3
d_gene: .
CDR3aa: CASSWAGAGITDTQYF
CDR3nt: TGTGCCAGCTCATGGGCAGGGGCAGGAATAACAGATACGCAGTATTTT

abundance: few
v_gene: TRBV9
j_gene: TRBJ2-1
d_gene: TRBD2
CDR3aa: CASSAAFSGSSNEQFF
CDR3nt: TGTGCCAGCAGCGCAGCTTTTAGCGGGAGTAGCAATGAGCAGTTCTTC

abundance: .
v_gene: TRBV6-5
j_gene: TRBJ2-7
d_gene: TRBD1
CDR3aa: CASSYSGTGDYEQYF
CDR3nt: TGTGCCAGCAGTTACTCCGGGACAGGGGACTACGAGCAGTACTTC

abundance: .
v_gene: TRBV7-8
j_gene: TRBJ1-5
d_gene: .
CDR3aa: CASSLGGLGDQPQHF
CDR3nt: TGTGCCAGCAGCTTGGGGGGCCTGGGGGATCAGCCCCAGCATTTT

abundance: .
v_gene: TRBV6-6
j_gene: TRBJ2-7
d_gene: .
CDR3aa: CASSYQHHEQYF
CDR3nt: TGTGCCAGCAGTTACCAACATCACGAGCAGTACTTC

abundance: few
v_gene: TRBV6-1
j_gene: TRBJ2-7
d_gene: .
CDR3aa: CASSVTMTAHSYEQYF
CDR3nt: TGTGCCAGCAGTGTGACCATGACAGCTCACTCCTACGAGCAGTACTTC

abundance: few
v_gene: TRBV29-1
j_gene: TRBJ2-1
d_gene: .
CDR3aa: CSVEGVKPGAYNEQFF
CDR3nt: TGCAGCGTTGAAGGCGTGAAACCCGGAGCCTACAATGAGCAGTTCTTC

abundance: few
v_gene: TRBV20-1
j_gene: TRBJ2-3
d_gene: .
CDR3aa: CSATLADTQYF
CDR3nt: TGCAGTGCCACGCTAGCAGATACGCAGTATTTT

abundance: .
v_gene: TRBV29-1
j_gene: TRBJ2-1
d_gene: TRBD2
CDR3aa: CSVLAGVEQFF
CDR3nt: TGCAGCGTTTTAGCGGGAGTTGAGCAGTTCTTC

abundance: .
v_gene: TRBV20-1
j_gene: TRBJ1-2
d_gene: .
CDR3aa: CSARDLLGGYGYTF
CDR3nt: TGCAGTGCTAGAGATCTCCTGGGAGGCTATGGCTACACCTTC

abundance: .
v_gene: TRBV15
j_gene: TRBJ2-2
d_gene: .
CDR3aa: CATSRVRGDGELFF
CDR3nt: TGTGCCACCAGCAGAGTTAGGGGAGACGGGGAGCTGTTTTTT

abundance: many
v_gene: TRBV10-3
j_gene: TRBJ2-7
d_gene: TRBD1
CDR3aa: CAISGSPGQGSSYEQYF
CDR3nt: TGTGCCATCAGTGGTTCCCCGGGACAGGGGAGCTCCTACGAGCAGTACTTC

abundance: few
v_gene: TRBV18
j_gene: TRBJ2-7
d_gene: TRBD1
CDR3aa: CASSLGDRFQRPSNYEQYF
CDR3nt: TGTGCCAGCTCACTGGGGGACAGATTCCAGCGGCCCTCAAACTACGAGCAGTACTTC

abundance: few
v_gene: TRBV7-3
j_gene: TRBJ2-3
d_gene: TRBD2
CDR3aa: CASSSPTVRGGRDTQYF
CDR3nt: TGTGCCAGCAGCTCCCCGACGGTGCGGGGGGGCCGTGATACGCAGTATTTT

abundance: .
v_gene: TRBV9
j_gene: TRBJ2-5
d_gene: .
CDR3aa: CASSVGSGQETQYF
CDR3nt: TGTGCCAGCAGCGTAGGATCAGGACAAGAGACCCAGTACTTC

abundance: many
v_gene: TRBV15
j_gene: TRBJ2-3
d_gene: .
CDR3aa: CATSKGGGRSTDTQYF
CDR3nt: TGTGCCACCAGCAAAGGGGGGGGCAGGTCCACAGATACGCAGTATTTT

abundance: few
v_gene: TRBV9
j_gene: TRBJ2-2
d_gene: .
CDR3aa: CASSGPEGTGELFF
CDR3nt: TGTGCCAGCAGCGGCCCCGAGGGCACCGGGGAGCTGTTTTTT

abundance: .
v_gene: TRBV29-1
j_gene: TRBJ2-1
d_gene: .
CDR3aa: CSVARTEQFF
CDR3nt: TGCAGCGTTGCAAGGACGGAGCAGTTCTTC

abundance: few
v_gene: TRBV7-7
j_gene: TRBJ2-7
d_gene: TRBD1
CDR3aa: CASSPTGGHEQYF
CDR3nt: TGTGCCAGCAGCCCCACAGGGGGCCACGAGCAGTACTTC

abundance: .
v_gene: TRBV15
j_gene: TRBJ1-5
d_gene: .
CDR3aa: CATSRRNQPQHF
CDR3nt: TGTGCCACCAGCCGGCGAAATCAGCCCCAGCATTTT

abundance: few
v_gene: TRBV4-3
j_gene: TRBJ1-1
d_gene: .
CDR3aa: CASSQVGVAGTEAFF
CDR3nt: TGCGCCAGCAGCCAAGTAGGAGTGGCGGGCACTGAAGCTTTCTTT

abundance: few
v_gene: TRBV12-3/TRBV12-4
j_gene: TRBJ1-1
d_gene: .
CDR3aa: CASSPQFGILMNTEAFF
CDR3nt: TGTGCCAGCAGTCCTCAATTCGGGATTCTCATGAACACTGAAGCTTTCTTT

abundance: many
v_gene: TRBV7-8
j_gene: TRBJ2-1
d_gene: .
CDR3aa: CASSLLQGAGYNEQFF
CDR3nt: TGTGCCAGCAGCTTACTCCAGGGAGCGGGTTACAATGAGCAGTTCTTC

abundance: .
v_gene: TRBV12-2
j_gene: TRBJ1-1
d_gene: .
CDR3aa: CASRLWTGSEAFF
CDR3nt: TGTGCAAGTCGCCTCTGGACAGGCTCTGAAGCTTTCTTT